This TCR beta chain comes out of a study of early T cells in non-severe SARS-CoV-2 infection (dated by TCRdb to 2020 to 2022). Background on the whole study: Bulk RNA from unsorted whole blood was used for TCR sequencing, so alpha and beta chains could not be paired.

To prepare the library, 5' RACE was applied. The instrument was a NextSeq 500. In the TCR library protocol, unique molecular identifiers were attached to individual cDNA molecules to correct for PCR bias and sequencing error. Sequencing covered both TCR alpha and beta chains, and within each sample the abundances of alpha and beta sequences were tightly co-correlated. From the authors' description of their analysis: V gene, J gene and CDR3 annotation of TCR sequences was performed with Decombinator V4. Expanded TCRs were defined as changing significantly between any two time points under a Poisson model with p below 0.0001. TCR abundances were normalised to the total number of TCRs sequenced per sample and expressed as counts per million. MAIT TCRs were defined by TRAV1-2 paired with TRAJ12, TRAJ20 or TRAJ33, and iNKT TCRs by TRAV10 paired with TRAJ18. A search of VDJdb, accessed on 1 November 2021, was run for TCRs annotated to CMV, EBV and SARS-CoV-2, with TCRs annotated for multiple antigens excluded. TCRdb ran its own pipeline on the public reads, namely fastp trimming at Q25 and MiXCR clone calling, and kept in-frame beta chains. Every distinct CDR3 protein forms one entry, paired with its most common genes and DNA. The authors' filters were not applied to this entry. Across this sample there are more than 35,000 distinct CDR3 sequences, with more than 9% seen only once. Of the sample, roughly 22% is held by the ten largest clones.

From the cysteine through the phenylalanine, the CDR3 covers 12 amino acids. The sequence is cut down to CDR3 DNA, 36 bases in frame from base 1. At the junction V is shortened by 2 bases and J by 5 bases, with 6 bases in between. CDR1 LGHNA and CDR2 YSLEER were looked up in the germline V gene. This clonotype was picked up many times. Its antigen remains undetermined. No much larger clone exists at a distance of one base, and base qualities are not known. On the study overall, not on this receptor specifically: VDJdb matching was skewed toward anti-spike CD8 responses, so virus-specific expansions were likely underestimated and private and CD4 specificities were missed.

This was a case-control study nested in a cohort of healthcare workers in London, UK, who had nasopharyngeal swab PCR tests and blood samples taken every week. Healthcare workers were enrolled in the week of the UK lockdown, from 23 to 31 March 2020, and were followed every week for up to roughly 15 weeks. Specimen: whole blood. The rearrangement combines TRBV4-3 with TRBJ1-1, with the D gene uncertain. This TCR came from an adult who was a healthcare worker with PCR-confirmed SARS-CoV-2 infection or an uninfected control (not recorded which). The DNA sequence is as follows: TGCGCCAGCAGCCAAACCGGGACTGAAGCTTTCTTT. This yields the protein CASSQTGTEAFF.